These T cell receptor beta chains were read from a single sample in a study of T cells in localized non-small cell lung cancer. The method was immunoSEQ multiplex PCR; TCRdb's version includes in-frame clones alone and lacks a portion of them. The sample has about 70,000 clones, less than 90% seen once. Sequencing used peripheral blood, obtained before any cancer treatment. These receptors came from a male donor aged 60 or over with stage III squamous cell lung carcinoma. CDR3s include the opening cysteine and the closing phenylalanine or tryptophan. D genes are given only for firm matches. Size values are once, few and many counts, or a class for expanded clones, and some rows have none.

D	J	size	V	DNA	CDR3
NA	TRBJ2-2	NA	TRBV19	TGTGCCACCACGACCGGGGGTGGAACCGGGGAGCTGTTTTTT	CATTTGGGTGELFF
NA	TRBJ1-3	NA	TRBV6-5	TGTGCCAGCAGTTACGGGGGGTGGGAGGCTGGAAACACCATATATTTT	CASSYGGWEAGNTIYF
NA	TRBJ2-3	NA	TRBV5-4	TGTGCCAGCAGCCCCAGGACAGATACGCAGTATTTT	CASSPRTDTQYF
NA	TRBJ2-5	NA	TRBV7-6	TGTGCCAGCAGCCTAGAGACAGGGCGGGGAGAGACCCAGTACTTC	CASSLETGRGETQYF
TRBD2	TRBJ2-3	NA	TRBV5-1	TGCGCCAGCAGCCCCGGACTAGCGGGCGGCACAGATACGCAGTATTTT	CASSPGLAGGTDTQYF
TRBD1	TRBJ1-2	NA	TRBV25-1	TGTGCCAGCAGTGATACTGGGACAGGGGAGGTCTATGGCTACACCTTC	CASSDTGTGEVYGYTF
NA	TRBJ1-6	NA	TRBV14	TGTGCCAGCAGCTTGGGGTTAGGGGTTGGAGGGTCGCCCCTCCACTTT	CASSLGLGVGGSPLHF
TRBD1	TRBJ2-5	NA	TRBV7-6	TGTGCCAGCAGCCGGACAGGGGGTTACCAAGAGACCCAGTACTTC	CASSRTGGYQETQYF
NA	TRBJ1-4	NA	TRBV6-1	TGTGCCAGCAGTGGTGGGACTCAGCTGACTGAAAAACTGTTTTTT	CASSGGTQLTEKLFF
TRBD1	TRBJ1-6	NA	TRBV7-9	TGTGCCAGCAGCCCGGACAGGGGGTTAAATTCACCCCTCCACTTT	CASSPDRGLNSPLHF
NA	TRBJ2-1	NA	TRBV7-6	TGTGCCAGCAGCTTAGTGACTAGTAATGAGCAGTTCTTC	CASSLVTSNEQFF
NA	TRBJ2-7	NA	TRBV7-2	TGTGCCAGCAGCCTACAGGTCGGCAGGGCCTACGAGCAGTACTTC	CASSLQVGRAYEQYF
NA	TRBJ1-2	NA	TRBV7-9	TGTGCCAGCAGCTTAGGTGGCAGCACAGGCTACACCTTC	CASSLGGSTGYTF
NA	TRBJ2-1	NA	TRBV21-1	TGTGCCAGCAGCACCCTGCGTTGTCAGGGAGAGAGGGAGGTAAGGGGCTCCTACAATGAGCAGTTCTTC	CASSTLRCQGEREVRGSYNEQFF
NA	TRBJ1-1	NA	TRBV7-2	TGTGCCAGCAGCTACCGACAGAACACTGAAGCTTTCTTT	CASSYRQNTEAFF
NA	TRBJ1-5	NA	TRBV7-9	TGTGCCAGCAGCTTGCAAAAGGGCGGGCGGGGTTTT	CASSLQKGGRGF
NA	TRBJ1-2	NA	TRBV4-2	TGTGCCAGCAGCGTGACACCCGGGGTATGGTCTCCAGGGGAGAATGGCTACACCTTC	CASSVTPGVWSPGENGYTF
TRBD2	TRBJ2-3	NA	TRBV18	TGTGCCAGCTCACCTCTAGCGGTGGGAGGGGCAGATACGCAGTATTTT	CASSPLAVGGADTQYF
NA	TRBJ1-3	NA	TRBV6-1	TGTGCCAGCATCAGGGGCCCCTCTGGAAACACCATATATTTT	CASIRGPSGNTIYF
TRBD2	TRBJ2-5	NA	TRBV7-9	TGTGCCAGCAGCCCTGGGACTAGCAGACAAGAGACCCAGTACTTC	CASSPGTSRQETQYF
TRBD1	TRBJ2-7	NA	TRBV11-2	TGTGCCAGCAGCCCGGACAGGGTTTCCTACGAGCAGTACTTC	CASSPDRVSYEQYF
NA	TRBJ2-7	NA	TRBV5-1	TGCGCCAGCAGCTTGGGGACCCTTTACGAGCAGTACTTC	CASSLGTLYEQYF
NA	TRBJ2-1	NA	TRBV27	TGTGCCAGCAGGGGGGACGTCCTCTCCTACAATGAGCAGTTCTTC	CASRGDVLSYNEQFF
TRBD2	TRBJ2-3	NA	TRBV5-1	TGCGCCAGCAGCGGACGACTAGCGGGGTACACAGATACGCAGTATTTT	CASSGRLAGYTDTQYF
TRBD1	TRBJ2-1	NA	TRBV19	TGTGCCAGTAGGAGGACAGGGGGCTATGAGCAGTTCTTC	CASRRTGGYEQFF
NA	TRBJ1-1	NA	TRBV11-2	TGTGCCAGCAGCTTAGATCGGGATCTCGAGGCTTTCTTT	CASSLDRDLEAFF
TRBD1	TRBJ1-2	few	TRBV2	TGTGCCAGCAGTGAAGGGACAGGGGGACGCTATGGCTACACCTTC	CASSEGTGGRYGYTF
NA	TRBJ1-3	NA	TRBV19	TGTGCCAGTAGTTCCACACGGAGCGGAGGAAACACCATATATTTT	CASSSTRSGGNTIYF
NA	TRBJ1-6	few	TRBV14	TGTGCCAGCAGCCAAGATCGGATCTCACCCCTCCACTTT	CASSQDRISPLHF
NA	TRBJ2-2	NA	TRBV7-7	TGTGCTAGCAGCCGACAGCTTAACACCGGGGAGCTGTTTTTT	CASSRQLNTGELFF
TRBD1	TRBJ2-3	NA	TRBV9	TGTGCCAGCAGCGTAGAGCAGGGGGCGATAGGGAATACGCAGTATTTT	CASSVEQGAIGNTQYF
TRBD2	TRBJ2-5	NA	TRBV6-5	TGTGCCAGCAGTTCCCTTGCGGGGGGGCAAGAGACCCAGTACTTC	CASSSLAGGQETQYF
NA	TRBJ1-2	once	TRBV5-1	TGCGCCAGCAGCTGGACCGGGGCTAACTATGGCTACACCTTC	CASSWTGANYGYTF
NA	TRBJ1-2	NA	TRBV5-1	TGCGCCAGCAGCTTGGACGGGGTTGACTATGGCTACACCTTC	CASSLDGVDYGYTF
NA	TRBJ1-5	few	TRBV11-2	TGTGCCAGCAGCTCCTCCCCGTTCCAGCCCCAGCATTTT	CASSSSPFQPQHF
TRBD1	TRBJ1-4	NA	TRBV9	TGTGCCAGCAGGAACCGGGACAGGGTCACGGAAACTAATGAAAAACTGTTTTTT	CASRNRDRVTETNEKLFF
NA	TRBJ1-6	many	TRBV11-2	TGTGCCAGCAGCTTAACAGGACAGACTAATTCACCCCTCCACTTT	CASSLTGQTNSPLHF
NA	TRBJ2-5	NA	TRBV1	TGCACCAGCAGCGACCTAGCGGGGGAAAAAGAGACCCAGTACTTC	CTSSDLAGEKETQYF
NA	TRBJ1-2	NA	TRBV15	TGTGCCACCAGCAGAGGACAGGCTACCAACTATGGCTACACCTTC	CATSRGQATNYGYTF
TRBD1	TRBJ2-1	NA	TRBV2	TGTGCCAGCAGGGACATGGGGACAGGTCTACCTGAGCAGTTCTTC	CASRDMGTGLPEQFF